These 22 T cell receptor beta chains were sequenced from one sample in a study of blood T cell repertoires in COVID-19. Sequencing used immunoSEQ multiplex PCR; TCRdb keeps in-frame clones, though not all of them. The sample carries a few hundred thousand clones, around 90% recorded once. Sample: peripheral blood. Receptors were obtained from a man in his sixties with acute or convalescent COVID-19.

Regarding this clone: The same CDR3 can be traced to other DNA sequences in this sample. V usage is TRBV11-2 and J usage is TRBJ2-7, with D uncertain. Germline V CDR1 and CDR2: SGHAT, FQNNGV. This CDR3 comprises 15 residues. V was trimmed by 1 base and J by 0 bases, leaving 10 bases between them. The CDR3, as DNA: TGTGCCAGCAGCTTAGTTTCAGGCCTCTCCTACGAGCAGTACTTC. Protein product: CASSLVSGLSYEQYF.

This clone was recorded once. The chain employs TRBV19 and TRBJ1-4; maybe TRBD1 (5 bases). Deletions cut 6 bases from V and 3 bases from J, with 14 bases between. The germline V gene has CDR1 LNHDA and CDR2 SQIVND (reference sequence). The CDR3 has 15 amino acids. CDR3 sequence: CASRAGRAANEKLFF. The CDR3 DNA reads as TGTGCCAGTAGGGCGGGGCGGGCGGCTAATGAAAAACTGTTTTTT.

This sequence joins TRBV5-4 and TRBJ2-2; a weak D match, TRBD2 (7 bases). The CDR3 has 14 residues. Between the trimmed V and J ends, which lost 4 bases and 6 bases, there was a span of 13 bases. CDR1 and CDR2 from the germline V gene are SGHNT and YYREEE (reference sequence). DNA for the CDR3: TGTGCCAGCAGCAGAGGGGGGGATGCCGGGGAGCTGTTTTTT. Encoded protein: CASSRGGDAGELFF.

This clone was seen only once. This chain uses TRBV4-2 with TRBJ2-7; tentatively, D is TRBD1 (6 bases). The length of the CDR3 is 15 residues. Germline lookup yields CDR1 LGHNA and CDR2 YNFKEQ. V was shortened by 1 base and J by 3 bases, with 13 bases between the two germline ends. Here the CDR3 DNA reads TGTGCCAGCAGCCAAGGGACAGACTCGAACTACGAGCAGTACTTC. It encodes CASSQGTDSNYEQYF.

The chain combines TRBV9 with TRBJ2-3, with 12 nucleotides matching TRBD2. With 4 bases clipped from V and 3 bases from J, the junction kept 3 bases outside the gene matches. Germline CDR1 reads SGDLS; CDR2 reads YYNGEE. The CDR3 has 15 amino acids. The CDR3 loop is CASSIGTSGTDTQYF. CDR3 nucleotides: TGTGCCAGCAGCATAGGGACTAGCGGGACAGATACGCAGTATTTT.

This clone occurred once. This chain uses TRBV28 with TRBJ2-5; 8 positions match TRBD1. This CDR3 is built from 13 residues. The V and J ends lost 7 bases and 7 bases, in that order; junction bases with no gene match: 8. Per germline, CDR1 MDHEN and CDR2 SYDVKM. Here the CDR3 reads CASTRQGYGTQYF. The CDR3 DNA is TGTGCCAGCACCCGACAGGGGTATGGGACCCAGTACTTC. The variable domain in full, completed from reference TRBV28 and TRBJ2-5, reads DVKVTQSSRYLVKRTGEKVFLECVQDMDHENMFWYRQDPGLGLRLIYFSYDVKMKEKGDIPEGYSVSREKKERFSLILESASTNQTSMYLCASTRQGYGTQYFGPGTRLLVL.

V usage is TRBV18 and J usage is TRBJ2-7; 7 positions match TRBD1. This CDR3 comprises 16 residues. CDR1 KGHSH and CDR2 LQKENI come from the germline V gene. The V segment lost 6 bases and the J segment 0 bases; nucleotides outside the gene matches: 11. The CDR3 reads CASSGPTGTFSYEQYF. The CDR3 nucleotides are TGTGCCAGCTCCGGACCGACAGGGACCTTCTCCTACGAGCAGTACTTC.

A single count supports this clone. This chain connects TRBV7-8 to TRBJ1-4; TRBD1 matches at 10 bases. This CDR3 has 15 residues. Trimming took 5 bases from V and 7 from J; bases not matched to a gene: 7. Germline lookup yields CDR1 SGHVS and CDR2 FQNEAQ. In nucleotides, the CDR3 is TGTGCCAGCAGCAAGAACCGGGACAGGGGTGAAAAACTGTTTTTT. As protein: CASSKNRDRGEKLFF.

With respect to this clone: Distinct nucleotide sequences in the sample also encode this CDR3. The chain employs TRBV5-1 and TRBJ1-4; 8 bases fit TRBD1. Germline lookup yields CDR1 SGHRS and CDR2 YFSETQ. The CDR3 loop spans 14 amino acids. J gave up 5 bases and V 4 bases, and 4 bases lay outside the gene matches. CDR3 loop: CASSPGQGNEKLFF. CDR3 bases: TGCGCCAGCAGCCCCGGACAGGGCAATGAAAAACTGTTTTTT.

The chain combines TRBV19 with TRBJ2-7; 10 bases map to TRBD1. Germline V CDR1 and CDR2: LNHDA, SQIVND (reference sequence). Trimming cost V 0 bases and J 2 bases; bases outside gene matches: 1. CDR3 length equals 15 residues. The CDR3 DNA reads TGTGCCAGTAGTATAGATGGGACAGGGGCCTACGAGCAGTACTTC. This sequence encodes CASSIDGTGAYEQYF.

This chain links TRBV3-1 (or the pseudogene TRBV3-2) with TRBJ2-4, with 7 nucleotides matching TRBD2. V lost 1 base, J lost 3 bases, and 9 bases stayed unmatched. The germline CDR1 and CDR2 sequences are LGHDT and YNNKEL (reference sequence). The CDR3 contains 17 residues. The CDR3 nucleotides read TGTGCCAGCAGCCAAGGAGGGCTAGCGGACCTCAAAAACATTCAGTACTTC. This encodes CASSQGGLADLKNIQYF.

This sequence joins TRBV11-2 and TRBJ1-2; no clear D. This CDR3 spans 18 amino acids. V was cut by 0 bases and J by 3 bases, with 20 bases left in between. Germline loops: CDR1 SGHAT, CDR2 FQNNGV. The CDR3 reads CASSLDVRLASSDYGYTF. CDR3 DNA: TGTGCCAGCAGCTTAGACGTTCGTTTAGCCTCTTCTGACTATGGCTACACCTTC.

The chain employs TRBV27 and TRBJ2-1; D remains ambiguous. V was shortened by 2 bases and J by 0 bases, with 8 bases between the two germline ends. Germline CDR1 and CDR2: MNHEY and SMNVEV (reference sequence). The CDR3 is 15 amino acids. The CDR3 protein is CASSLGRSSYNEQFF. The CDR3 DNA is TGTGCCAGCAGTTTAGGCAGAAGCTCCTACAATGAGCAGTTCTTC.

The genes are TRBV11-1 and TRBJ1-1; weak D call: TRBD1 (6 bases). The CDR3 is made up of 15 amino acids. Germline V CDR1 and CDR2: SGHAT, FQDESV (reference sequence). V was trimmed by 1 base and J by 0 bases, leaving 9 bases between them. CDR3 DNA sequence: TGTGCCAGCAGCTTAGAGACAGGTCTGAACACTGAAGCTTTCTTT. Protein: CASSLETGLNTEAFF.

The J gene is TRBJ1-4, the V gene TRBV5-1; D may be TRBD1 (6 bases). The V end was cut by 6 bases, the J end by 7 bases, with 16 bases between. Germline-derived CDR1 and CDR2 are SGHRS and YFSETQ. The CDR3 length is 14 residues. The CDR3 bases are TGCGCCAGCAACGCCAGGGGTGGGGGTGAAAAACTGTTTTTT. It is translated as CASNARGGGEKLFF.

This clone was counted once. CDR3 bases: TGCGCCAGCAGCTTGGCACTAGCGGGGGGATTCTACGAGCAGTACTTC. It is translated as CASSLALAGGFYEQYF. The V call is TRBV5-1, the J call TRBJ2-7; 12 bases agree with TRBD2. With V trimmed by 0 bases and J by 3 bases, 4 bases remained unmatched. The CDR3 has 16 residues. Germline V lookup: CDR1 SGHRS, CDR2 YFSETQ.

This clone has a single count. The rearrangement uses TRBV5-4 and TRBJ1-1; no clear D. Germline V lookup: CDR1 SGHNT, CDR2 YYREEE (reference sequence). The CDR3 totals 15 residues. Deletions cut 0 bases from V and 0 bases from J, with 9 bases between. DNA for the CDR3: TGTGCCAGCAGCTTGGTGGGCAGAGTGAACACTGAAGCTTTCTTT. It specifies CASSLVGRVNTEAFF.

This chain joins TRBV19 and TRBJ2-7; 7 bases line up with TRBD1. Trimming took 6 bases from V and 7 from J; bases not matched to a gene: 15. This CDR3 is built from 15 residues. The germline CDR1 and CDR2 sequences are LNHDA and SQIVND (reference sequence). CDR3 nucleotides: TGTGCCAGTAGCCTTCGGGAATACAGGGGCTCGGAGCAGTACTTC. Translation: CASSLREYRGSEQYF.

CDR3 DNA sequence: TGTGCCAGCAGCCAAGTTTCCATCTCTGGAAACACCATATATTTT. Translated, it gives CASSQVSISGNTIYF. This chain uses TRBV3-1 (or the pseudogene TRBV3-2) with TRBJ1-3; D ambiguous. V gave up 1 base and J gave up 0 bases, with 7 bases separating them. The germline gives CDR1 LGHDT, CDR2 YNNKEL (reference sequence). The CDR3 length is 15 residues.

This chain connects TRBV25-1 to TRBJ1-6; no firm D call. The length of the CDR3 is 13 residues. In germline, CDR1 is MGHDK, CDR2 SYGVNS. V lost 4 bases to trimming and J lost 8 bases, with 9 bases between them. The CDR3 region has the DNA TGTGCCAGCAGTGTTAGTGGAGATTCACCCCTCCACTTT. It is translated as CASSVSGDSPLHF.

This clone has just a few counts. This chain uses TRBV2 with TRBJ1-6; 9 bases map to TRBD1. Trimming cost V 6 bases and J 0 bases; bases outside gene matches: 0. In germline, CDR1 is SNHLY, CDR2 FYNNEI. The CDR3 runs to 15 residues. The CDR3 loop is CASRGQGSYNSPLHF. The CDR3, as DNA: TGTGCCAGCAGGGGACAGGGCTCCTATAATTCACCCCTCCACTTT.

The chain is built from TRBV7-9 and TRBJ2-3; 8 positions agree with TRBD1. The CDR3 loop spans 14 amino acids. The V segment lost 5 bases and the J segment 1 base; nucleotides outside the gene matches: 2. Germline V lookup: CDR1 SEHNR, CDR2 FQNEAQ (reference sequence). CDR3 sequence (DNA): TGTGCCAGCAGCCAGGACAGGGGCACAGATACGCAGTATTTT. Translation: CASSQDRGTDTQYF.